Here is one T cell receptor (beta chain) with its context. Other DNA sequences in the same sample also yield this CDR3. V lost 2 bases to trimming and J lost 3 bases, with 8 bases between them. CDR1 and CDR2 from the germline V gene are SGHRS and YFSETQ. The CDR3 extends over 13 amino acids. The source of the sample is a study of blood T cell repertoires in COVID-19. Study context: The cDNA or gDNA used as material had been derived from T cells, B-cell-depleted T cells, or PBMCs.

Assay: immunoSEQ multiplex PCR; the TCRdb copy retains only in-frame clones and omits some. The sample carries a few hundred thousand clones, approximately 86% recorded once. The TCR sequence derives from a woman in her fifties or sixties who had recovered from COVID-19. The chain is built from TRBV5-1 and TRBJ1-2, with D possibly matching TRBD1 (6 bases). Sequenced material: PBMCs or T cells enriched from blood (not recorded which). The CDR3 loop reads CASSFSGDYGYTF. The CDR3 nucleotides read TGCGCCAGCAGCTTTTCAGGGGACTATGGCTACACCTTC. The whole variable domain, filled in from reference TRBV5-1 and TRBJ1-2, reads KAGVTQTPRYLIKTRGQQVTLSCSPISGHRSVSWYQQTPGQGLQFLFEYFSETQRNKGNFPGRFSGRQFSNSRSEMNVSTLELGDSALYLCASSFSGDYGYTFGSGTRLTVV.